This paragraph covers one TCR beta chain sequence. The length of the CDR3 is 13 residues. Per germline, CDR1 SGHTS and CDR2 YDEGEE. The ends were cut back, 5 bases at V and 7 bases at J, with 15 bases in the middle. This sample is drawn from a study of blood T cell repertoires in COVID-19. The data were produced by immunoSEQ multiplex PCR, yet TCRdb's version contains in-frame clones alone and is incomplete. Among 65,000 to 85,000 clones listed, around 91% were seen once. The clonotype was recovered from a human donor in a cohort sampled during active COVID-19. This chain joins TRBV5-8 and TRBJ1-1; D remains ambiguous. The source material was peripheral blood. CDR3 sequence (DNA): TGTGCCAGCAGTCATGACACTCTGCTTGAAGCTTTCTTT. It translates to CASSHDTLLEAFF.